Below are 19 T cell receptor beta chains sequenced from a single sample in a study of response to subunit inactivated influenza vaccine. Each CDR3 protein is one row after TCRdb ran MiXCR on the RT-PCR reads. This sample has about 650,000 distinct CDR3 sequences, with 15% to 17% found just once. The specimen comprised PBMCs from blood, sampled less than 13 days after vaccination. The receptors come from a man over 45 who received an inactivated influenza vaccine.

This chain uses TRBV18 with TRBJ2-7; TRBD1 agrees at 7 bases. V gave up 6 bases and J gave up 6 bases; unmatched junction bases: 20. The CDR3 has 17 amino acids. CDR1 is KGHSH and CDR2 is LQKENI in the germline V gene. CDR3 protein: CASSLRGTGDLLAEQYF. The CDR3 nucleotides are TGTGCCAGCTCCCTACGCGGTACAGGGGATCTCCTAGCCGAGCAGTACTTC.

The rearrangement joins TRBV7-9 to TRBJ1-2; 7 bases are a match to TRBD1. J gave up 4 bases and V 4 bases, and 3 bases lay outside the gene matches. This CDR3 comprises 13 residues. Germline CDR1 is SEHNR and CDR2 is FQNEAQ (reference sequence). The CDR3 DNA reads TGTGCCAGCAGCTCAGGGGACAGCTATGGCTACACCTTC. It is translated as CASSSGDSYGYTF.

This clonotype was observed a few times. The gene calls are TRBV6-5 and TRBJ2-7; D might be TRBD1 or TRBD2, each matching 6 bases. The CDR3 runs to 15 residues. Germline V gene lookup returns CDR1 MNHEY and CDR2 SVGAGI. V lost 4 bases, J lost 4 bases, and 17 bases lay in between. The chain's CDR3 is CASSSYGGPGYEQYF. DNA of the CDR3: TGTGCCAGCAGTTCGTATGGGGGGCCGGGGTACGAGCAGTACTTC.

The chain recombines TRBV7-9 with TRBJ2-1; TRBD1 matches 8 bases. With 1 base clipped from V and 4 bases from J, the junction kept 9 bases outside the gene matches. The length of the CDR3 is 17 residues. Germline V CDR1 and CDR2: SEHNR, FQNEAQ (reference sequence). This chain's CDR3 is CASSLGRRGQVYNEQFF. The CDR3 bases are TGTGCCAGCAGCTTAGGGCGACGGGGACAGGTATACAATGAGCAGTTCTTC.

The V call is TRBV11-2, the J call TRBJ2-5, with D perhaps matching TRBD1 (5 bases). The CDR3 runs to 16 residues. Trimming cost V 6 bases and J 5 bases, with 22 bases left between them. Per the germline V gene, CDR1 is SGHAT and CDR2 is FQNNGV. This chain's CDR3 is CASRTPRTSKGETQYF. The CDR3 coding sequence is TGTGCCAGCAGGACCCCGAGGACATCGAAAGGGGAGACCCAGTACTTC.

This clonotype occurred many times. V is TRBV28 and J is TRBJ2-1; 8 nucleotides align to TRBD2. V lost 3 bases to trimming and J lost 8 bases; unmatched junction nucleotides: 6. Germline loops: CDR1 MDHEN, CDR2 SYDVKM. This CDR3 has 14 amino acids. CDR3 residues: CASSLQGTRDEQFF. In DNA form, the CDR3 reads TGTGCCAGCAGTTTGCAAGGGACTAGGGATGAGCAGTTCTTC.

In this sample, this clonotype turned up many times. CDR3 nucleotides: TGCAGCGTTGCGCGACGTCTGAACACTGAAGCTTTCTTT. Encoded protein: CSVARRLNTEAFF. This chain links TRBV29-1 with TRBJ1-1; the D is unclear. This CDR3 is built from 13 residues. The germline CDR1 and CDR2 sequences are SQVTM and ANQGSEA. The V end was cut by 4 bases, the J end by 0 bases, with 9 bases between.

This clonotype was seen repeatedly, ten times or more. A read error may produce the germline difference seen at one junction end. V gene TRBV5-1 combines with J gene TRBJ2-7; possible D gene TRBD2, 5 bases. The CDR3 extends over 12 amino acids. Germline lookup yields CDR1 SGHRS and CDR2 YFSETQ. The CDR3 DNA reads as TGTGCCAGCAGCTTAGTAGGGAGCGAGCAGTACTTC. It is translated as CASSLVGSEQYF.

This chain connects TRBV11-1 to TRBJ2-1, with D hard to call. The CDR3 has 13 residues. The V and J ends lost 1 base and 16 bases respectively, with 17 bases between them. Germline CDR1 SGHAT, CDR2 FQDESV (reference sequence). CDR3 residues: CASSLGAGGERFF. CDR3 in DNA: TGTGCCAGCAGCTTAGGGGCAGGCGGTGAGCGTTTCTTC. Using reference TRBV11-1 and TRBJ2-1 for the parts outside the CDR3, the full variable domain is EAEVAQSPRYKITEKSQAVAFWCDPISGHATLYWYRQILGQGPELLVQFQDESVVDDSQLPKDRFSAERLKGVDSTLKIQPAELGDSAMYLCASSLGAGGERFFGPGTRLTVL.

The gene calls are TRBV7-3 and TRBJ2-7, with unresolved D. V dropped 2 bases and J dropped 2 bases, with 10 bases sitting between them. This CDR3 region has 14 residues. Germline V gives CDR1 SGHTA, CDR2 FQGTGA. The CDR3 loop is CASSLGPPPYEQYF. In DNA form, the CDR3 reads TGTGCCAGCAGCTTAGGCCCCCCGCCCTACGAGCAGTACTTC.

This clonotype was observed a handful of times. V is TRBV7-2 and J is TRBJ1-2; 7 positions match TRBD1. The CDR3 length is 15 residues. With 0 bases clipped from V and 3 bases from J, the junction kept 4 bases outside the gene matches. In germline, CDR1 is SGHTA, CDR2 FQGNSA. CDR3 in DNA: TGTGCCAGCAGCTTAGCGAGGGACAGCTACTATGGCTACACCTTC. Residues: CASSLARDSYYGYTF.

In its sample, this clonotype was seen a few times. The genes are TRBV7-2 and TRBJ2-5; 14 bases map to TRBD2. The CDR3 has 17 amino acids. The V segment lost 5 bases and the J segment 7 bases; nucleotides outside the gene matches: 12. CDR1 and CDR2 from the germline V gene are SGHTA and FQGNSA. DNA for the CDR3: TGTGCCAGCAGCCAAGGACTAGCGGGAGGCTTCTTAGGGACCCAGTACTTC. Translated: CASSQGLAGGFLGTQYF.

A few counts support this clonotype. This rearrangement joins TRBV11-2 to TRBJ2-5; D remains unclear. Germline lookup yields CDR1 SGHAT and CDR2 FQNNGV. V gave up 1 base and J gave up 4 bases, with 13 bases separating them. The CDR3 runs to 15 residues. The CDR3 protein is CASSLAHNPRETQYF. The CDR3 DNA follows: TGTGCCAGCAGCTTAGCCCACAACCCGCGAGAGACCCAGTACTTC.

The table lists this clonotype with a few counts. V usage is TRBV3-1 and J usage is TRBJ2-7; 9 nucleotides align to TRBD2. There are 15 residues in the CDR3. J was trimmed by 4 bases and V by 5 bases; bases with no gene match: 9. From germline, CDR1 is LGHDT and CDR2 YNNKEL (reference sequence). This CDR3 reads CASSEIAGAVYEQYF. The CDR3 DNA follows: TGTGCCAGCAGCGAAATAGCGGGGGCGGTTTACGAGCAGTACTTC.

The chain's CDR3 is CASSFLLGAQETQYF. CDR3 nucleotides: TGTGCCAGCAGTTTTTTATTGGGGGCCCAAGAGACCCAGTACTTC. J is TRBJ2-5 and V is TRBV28, with a possible D match to TRBD1 (6 bases). Germline V gene data show CDR1 as MDHEN and CDR2 as SYDVKM. Trimming took off 3 bases at V and 1 base at J, with 12 bases between the two ends. CDR3 length: 15 residues.

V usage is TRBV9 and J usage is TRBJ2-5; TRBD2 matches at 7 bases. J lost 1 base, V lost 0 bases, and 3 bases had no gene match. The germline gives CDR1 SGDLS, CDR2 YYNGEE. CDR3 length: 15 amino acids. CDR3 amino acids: CASSVGSGVQETQYF. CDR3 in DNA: TGTGCCAGCAGCGTAGGAAGCGGGGTCCAAGAGACCCAGTACTTC.

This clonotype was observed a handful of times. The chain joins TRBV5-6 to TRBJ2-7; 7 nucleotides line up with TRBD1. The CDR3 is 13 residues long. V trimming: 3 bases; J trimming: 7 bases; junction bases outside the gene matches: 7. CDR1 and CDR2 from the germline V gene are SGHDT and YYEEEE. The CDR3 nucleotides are TGTGCCAGCAGCTCAGGGACAGCCCTTGAGCAGTACTTC. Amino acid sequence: CASSSGTALEQYF.

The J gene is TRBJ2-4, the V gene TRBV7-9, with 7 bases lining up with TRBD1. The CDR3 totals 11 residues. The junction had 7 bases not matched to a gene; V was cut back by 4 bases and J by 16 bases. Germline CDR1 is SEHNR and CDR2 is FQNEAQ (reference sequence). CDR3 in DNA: TGTGCCAGCAGCTCGGGACAGAGTACATACTTC. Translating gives CASSSGQSTYF.

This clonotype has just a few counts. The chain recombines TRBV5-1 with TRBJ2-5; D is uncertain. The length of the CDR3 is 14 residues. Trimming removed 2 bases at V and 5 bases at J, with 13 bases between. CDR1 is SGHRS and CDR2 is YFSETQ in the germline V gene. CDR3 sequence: CASSFNPGSETQYF. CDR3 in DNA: TGCGCCAGCAGCTTCAACCCTGGTTCGGAGACCCAGTACTTC. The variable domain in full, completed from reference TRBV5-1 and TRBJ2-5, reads KAGVTQTPRYLIKTRGQQVTLSCSPISGHRSVSWYQQTPGQGLQFLFEYFSETQRNKGNFPGRFSGRQFSNSRSEMNVSTLELGDSALYLCASSFNPGSETQYFGPGTRLLVL.